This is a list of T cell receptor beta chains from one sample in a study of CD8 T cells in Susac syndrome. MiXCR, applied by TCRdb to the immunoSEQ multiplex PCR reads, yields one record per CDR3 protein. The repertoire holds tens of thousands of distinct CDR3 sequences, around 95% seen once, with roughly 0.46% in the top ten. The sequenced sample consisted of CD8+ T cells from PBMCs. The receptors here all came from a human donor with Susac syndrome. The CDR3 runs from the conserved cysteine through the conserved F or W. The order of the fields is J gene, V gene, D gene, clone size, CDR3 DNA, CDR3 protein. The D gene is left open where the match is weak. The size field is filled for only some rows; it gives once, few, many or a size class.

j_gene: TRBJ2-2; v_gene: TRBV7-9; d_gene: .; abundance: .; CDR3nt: TGTGCCAGCAGCTTAGCGTGGAGAGGGACCACCGGGGAGCTGTTTTTT; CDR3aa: CASSLAWRGTTGELFF
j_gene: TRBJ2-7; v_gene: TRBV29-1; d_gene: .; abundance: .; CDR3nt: TGCAGCTCCACAGGACCCACCAGCTACGAGCAGTACTTC; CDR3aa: CSSTGPTSYEQYF
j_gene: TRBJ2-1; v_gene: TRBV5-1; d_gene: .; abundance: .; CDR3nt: TGCGCCAGCAGCTTGGCGCAGGCGTTATACAATGAGCAGTTCTTC; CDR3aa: CASSLAQALYNEQFF
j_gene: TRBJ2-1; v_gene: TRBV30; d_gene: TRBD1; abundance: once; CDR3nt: TGTGCCTGGAGCGAGGGGGCCGGCGACAATGAGCAGTTCTTC; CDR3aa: CAWSEGAGDNEQFF
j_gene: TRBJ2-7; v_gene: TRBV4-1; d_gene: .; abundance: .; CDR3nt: TGCGCCAGCAGCCAAGACAGGGGTTTGCCCTACGAGCAGTACTTC; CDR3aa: CASSQDRGLPYEQYF
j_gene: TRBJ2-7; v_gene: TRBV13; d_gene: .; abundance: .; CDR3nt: TGTGCCAGCAGCTTATCAGGGAAGTACGAGCAGTACTTC; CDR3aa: CASSLSGKYEQYF
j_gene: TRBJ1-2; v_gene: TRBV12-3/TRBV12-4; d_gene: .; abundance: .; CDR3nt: TGTGCCAGGTTGGGGGACACAATTGGCTACACCTTC; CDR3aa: CARLGDTIGYTF
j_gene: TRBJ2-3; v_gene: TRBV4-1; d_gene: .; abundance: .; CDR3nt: TGCGCCAGCAGCCCCCCTTTCGTAGATACGCAGTATTTT; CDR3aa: CASSPPFVDTQYF
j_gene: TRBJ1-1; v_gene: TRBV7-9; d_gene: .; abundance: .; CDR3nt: TGTGCCAGCAGCTCCGGACAGATTGCGACTTTCTTT; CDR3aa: CASSSGQIATFF
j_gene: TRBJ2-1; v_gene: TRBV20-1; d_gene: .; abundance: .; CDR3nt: TGCAGTGCTAGCGGGATGAGCTCCTACAATGAGCAGTTCTTC; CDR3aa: CSASGMSSYNEQFF
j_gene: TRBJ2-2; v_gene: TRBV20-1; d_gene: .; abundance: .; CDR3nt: TGCAGTGCAAAAAGGGTACCCAACACCGGGGAGCTGTTTTTT; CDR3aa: CSAKRVPNTGELFF
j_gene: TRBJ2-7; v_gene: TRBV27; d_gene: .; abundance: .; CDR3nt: TGTGCCAGCAGTTCGGGTAGTGGCCACGAGCAGTACTTC; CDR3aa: CASSSGSGHEQYF
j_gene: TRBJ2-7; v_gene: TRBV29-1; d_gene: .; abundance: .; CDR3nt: TGCAGCGTTGAAGATCAGGAGGACGCCTACGAGCAGTACTTC; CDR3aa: CSVEDQEDAYEQYF